Listed below are T cell receptor beta chains from one sample, sequenced in a study of blood T cell repertoires in COVID-19. TCRdb keeps only in-frame clones here, not all; method: immunoSEQ multiplex PCR. The sample shows over 400,000 clones, 85% to 90% of them seen only once. Sequences were obtained from peripheral blood. The receptors were gathered from a woman aged 45-60 years with COVID-19, enrolled during active disease. CDR3s leave out the opening cysteine and the closing phenylalanine or tryptophan. D genes are given only for firm matches.

J gene,D gene,V gene,CDR3 protein
TRBJ1-5,.,TRBV19,ASSSTGGPDQPQH
TRBJ1-4,.,TRBV30,AWGASTGPLAGNEKLF
TRBJ1-4,.,TRBV5-5,ASSFQGQTNEKLF
TRBJ1-4,.,TRBV30,AWSSQTNEKLF
TRBJ1-4,TRBD1,TRBV30,AWSPPRTGVEKLF
TRBJ2-3,TRBD2,TRBV5-3,ARRRGFHSGASTDTQY
TRBJ1-5,TRBD1,TRBV24-1,ATSDPDRVDQPQH
TRBJ2-2,TRBD1,TRBV5-1,ASSSRDRGGPGELF
TRBJ1-1,TRBD1,TRBV28,ASRSPGGAGEAF
TRBJ2-6,.,TRBV19,ASRSISGANVLT
TRBJ2-7,TRBD1,TRBV18,ASSSQGVAYEQY